This T cell receptor (beta chain) was sequenced during a study of control samples from healthy donors and cancer patients. Assay used: immunoSEQ multiplex PCR; TCRdb lists only in-frame clones, some missing. The data hold 90,000 to 150,000 clones, with around 90% observed a single time. Germline CDR1 reads WSHSY; CDR2 reads SAAADI. This CDR3 has 19 residues. V was pared by 4 bases and J by 4 bases, with 28 bases between. The chain recombines TRBV10-2 with TRBJ1-1; TRBD1 might be the D (6 bases). This TCR came from a man aged 50-60 years in good health. Input material: blood. The CDR3 loop reads CASSVPFGPVTGSPTEAFF. CDR3 DNA: TGCGCCAGCAGTGTCCCCTTTGGCCCCGTTACAGGGAGTCCCACTGAAGCTTTCTTT.